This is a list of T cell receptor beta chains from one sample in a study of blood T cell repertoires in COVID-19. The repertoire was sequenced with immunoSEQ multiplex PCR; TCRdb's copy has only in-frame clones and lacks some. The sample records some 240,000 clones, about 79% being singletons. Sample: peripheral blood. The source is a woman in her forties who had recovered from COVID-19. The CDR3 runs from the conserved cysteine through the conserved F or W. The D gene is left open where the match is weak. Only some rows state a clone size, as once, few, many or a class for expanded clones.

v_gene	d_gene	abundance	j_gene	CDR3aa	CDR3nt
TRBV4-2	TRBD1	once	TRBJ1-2	CASSPFQTGVRGSDGYTF	TGTGCCAGCAGCCCATTCCAAACAGGGGTTCGGGGATCTGATGGCTACACCTTC
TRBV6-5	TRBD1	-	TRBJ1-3	CASSTGVGNTIYF	TGTGCCAGCAGTACAGGGGTCGGAAACACCATATATTTT
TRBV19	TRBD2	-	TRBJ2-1	CASSLVAGGQTFHLDRNEQFF	TGTGCCAGTAGTTTAGTAGCGGGGGGCCAGACGTTTCATCTGGACCGTAATGAGCAGTTCTTC
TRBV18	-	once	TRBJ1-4	CASSPSQEEKLFF	TGTGCCAGCTCACCAAGCCAGGAAGAAAAACTGTTTTTT
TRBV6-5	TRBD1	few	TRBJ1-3	CASSSGQPSGNTIYF	TGTGCCAGCAGCTCGGGACAGCCCTCTGGAAACACCATATATTTT
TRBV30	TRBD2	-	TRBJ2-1	CAWAPGLATNEQFF	TGTGCCTGGGCCCCGGGACTAGCGACTAATGAGCAGTTCTTC
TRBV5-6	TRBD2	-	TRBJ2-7	CASSSISTGTSDSYEQYF	TGTGCCAGCAGCTCCATATCTACCGGGACTAGCGACTCCTACGAGCAGTACTTC
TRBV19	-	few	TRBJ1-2	CASTNEPSGLYGYTF	TGTGCCAGTACCAACGAGCCCTCAGGGCTCTATGGCTACACCTTC
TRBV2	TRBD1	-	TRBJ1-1	CASSPYASGQGEAFF	TGTGCCAGCAGTCCTTACGCGTCGGGACAGGGGGAAGCTTTCTTT
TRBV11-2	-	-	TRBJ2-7	CASSLSRGYEQYF	TGTGCCAGCAGCTTGTCCCGGGGCTACGAGCAGTACTTC
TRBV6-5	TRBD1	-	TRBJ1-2	CASSTPGQGLYGYTF	TGTGCCAGCTCCACACCGGGACAGGGGCTCTATGGCTACACCTTC
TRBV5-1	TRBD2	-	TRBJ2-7	CASSLGSGGGQSYEQYF	TGCGCCAGCAGCTTGGGGAGCGGCGGGGGTCAATCCTACGAGCAGTACTTC
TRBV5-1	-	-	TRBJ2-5	CASSLDRQETQYF	TGCGCCAGCAGCCTGGACAGACAAGAGACCCAGTACTTC
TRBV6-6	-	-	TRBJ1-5	CASGGGNSNQPQHF	TGTGCCAGCGGCGGGGGTAATAGCAATCAGCCCCAGCATTTT
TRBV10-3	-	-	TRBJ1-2	CAISERPGTESLGTF	TGTGCCATCAGTGAACGTCCCGGGACTGAGTCTCTCGGCACCTTC
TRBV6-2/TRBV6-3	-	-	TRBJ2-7	CASSYSSRGALRYEQYF	TGTGCCAGCAGTTACTCCTCCAGGGGGGCGCTTCGATACGAGCAGTACTTC
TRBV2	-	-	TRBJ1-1	CASSEAFSGNTEAFF	TGTGCCAGCAGTGAAGCTTTTTCGGGGAACACTGAAGCTTTCTTT
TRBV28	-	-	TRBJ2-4	CASSLPSSGRNIQYF	TGTGCCAGCAGTTTGCCCTCAAGTGGCAGGAACATTCAGTACTTC
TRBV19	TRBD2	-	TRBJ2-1	CATRTSGANEQFF	TGTGCCACAAGGACTAGCGGGGCCAATGAGCAGTTCTTC
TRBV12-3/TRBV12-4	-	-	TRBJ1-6	CASSFGVYSPLHF	TGTGCCAGCAGTTTCGGGGTATATTCACCCCTCCACTTT
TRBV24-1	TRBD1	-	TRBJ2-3	CATSQNQGQPSTDTQYF	TGTGCCACCAGTCAAAACCAGGGACAGCCTAGCACAGATACGCAGTATTTT
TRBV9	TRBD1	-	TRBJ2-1	CASSPGQILYNEQFF	TGTGCCAGCAGCCCGGGACAGATTCTCTACAATGAGCAGTTCTTC
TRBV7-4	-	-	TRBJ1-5	CASSLGPRQNNQPQHF	TGTGCCAGCAGCTTAGGCCCCCGACAGAACAATCAGCCCCAGCATTTT
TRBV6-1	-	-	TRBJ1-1	CASSGPDSAGTYTEAFF	TGTGCCAGCAGTGGACCTGACAGCGCTGGGACTTACACTGAAGCTTTCTTT
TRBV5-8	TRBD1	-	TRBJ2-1	CASSLRTGAYNEQFF	TGTGCCAGCAGCCTAAGGACAGGGGCGTACAATGAGCAGTTCTTC
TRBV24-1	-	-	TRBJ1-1	CATSDAHNTEAFF	TGTGCCACCAGTGATGCGCACAACACTGAAGCTTTCTTT
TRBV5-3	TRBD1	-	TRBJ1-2	CARSRTGTVYGYTF	TGTGCCAGAAGCCGGACCGGGACAGTCTATGGCTACACCTTC
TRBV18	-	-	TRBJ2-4	CASSPKGTTSRGVQYF	TGTGCCAGCTCACCAAAGGGGACAACCTCGAGGGGTGTTCAGTACTTC
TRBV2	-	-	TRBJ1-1	CASSEMGIGSTEAFF	TGTGCCAGCAGTGAAATGGGGATTGGGAGCACTGAAGCTTTCTTT
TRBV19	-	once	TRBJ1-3	CASSLGRGSSGNTIYF	TGTGCCAGTAGTCTCGGACGGGGTAGCTCTGGAAACACCATATATTTT
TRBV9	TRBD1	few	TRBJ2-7	CASSVAGYEVGQGAQLYEQYF	TGTGCCAGCAGCGTAGCGGGCTATGAGGTGGGACAGGGGGCGCAGCTCTACGAGCAGTACTTC
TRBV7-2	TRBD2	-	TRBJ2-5	CASSLDGGGAGETQYF	TGTGCCAGCAGCTTAGATGGCGGGGGGGCAGGAGAGACCCAGTACTTC
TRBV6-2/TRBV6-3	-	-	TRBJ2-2	CASSWGLPNTGELFF	TGTGCCAGCAGTTGGGGACTCCCCAACACCGGGGAGCTGTTTTTT
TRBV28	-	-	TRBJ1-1	CASSLPGLWGVSENTEAFF	TGTGCCAGCAGTTTACCGGGATTGTGGGGTGTCAGCGAGAACACTGAAGCTTTCTTT
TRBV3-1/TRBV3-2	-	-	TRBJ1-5	CASSQDQAGRSSSDNQPQHF	TGTGCCAGCAGCCAAGACCAGGCAGGGCGCTCGTCCTCGGACAATCAGCCCCAGCATTTT
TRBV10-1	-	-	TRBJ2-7	CASSVGGSPYEQYF	TGCGCCAGCAGTGTGGGGGGATCCCCCTACGAGCAGTACTTC
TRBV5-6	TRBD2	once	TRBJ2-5	CASSWRAGQETQYF	TGTGCCAGCAGCTGGAGAGCGGGACAAGAGACCCAGTACTTC